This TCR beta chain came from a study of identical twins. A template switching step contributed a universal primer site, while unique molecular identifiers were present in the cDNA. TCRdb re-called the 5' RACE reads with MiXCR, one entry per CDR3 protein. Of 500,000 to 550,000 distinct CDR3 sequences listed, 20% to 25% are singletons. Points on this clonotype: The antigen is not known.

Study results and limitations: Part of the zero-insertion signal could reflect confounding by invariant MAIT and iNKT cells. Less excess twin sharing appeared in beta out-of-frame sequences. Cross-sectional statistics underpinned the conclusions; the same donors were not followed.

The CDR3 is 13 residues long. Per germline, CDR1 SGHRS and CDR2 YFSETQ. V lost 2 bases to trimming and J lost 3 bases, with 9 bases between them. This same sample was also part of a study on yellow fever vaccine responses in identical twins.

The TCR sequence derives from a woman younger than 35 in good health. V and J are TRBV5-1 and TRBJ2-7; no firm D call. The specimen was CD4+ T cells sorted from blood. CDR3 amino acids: CASSFRLDYEQYF. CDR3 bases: TGCGCCAGCAGCTTTAGGCTAGACTACGAGCAGTACTTC.